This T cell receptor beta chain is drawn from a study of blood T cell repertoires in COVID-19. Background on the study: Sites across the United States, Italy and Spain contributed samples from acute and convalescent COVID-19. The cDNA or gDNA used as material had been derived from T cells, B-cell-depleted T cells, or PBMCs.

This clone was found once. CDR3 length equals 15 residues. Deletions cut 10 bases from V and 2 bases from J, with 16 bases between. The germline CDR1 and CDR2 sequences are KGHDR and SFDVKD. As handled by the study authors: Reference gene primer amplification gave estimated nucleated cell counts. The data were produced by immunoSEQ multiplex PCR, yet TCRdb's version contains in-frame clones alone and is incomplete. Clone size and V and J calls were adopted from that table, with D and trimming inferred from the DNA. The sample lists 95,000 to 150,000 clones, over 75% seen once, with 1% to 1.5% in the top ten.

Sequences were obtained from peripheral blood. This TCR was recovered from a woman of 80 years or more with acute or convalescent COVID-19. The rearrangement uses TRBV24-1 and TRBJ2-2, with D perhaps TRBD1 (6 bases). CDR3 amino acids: CATAEGRGNTGELFF. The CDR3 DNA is TGTGCCACGGCCGAGGGCAGGGGAAACACCGGGGAGCTGTTTTTT.